These T cell receptor beta chains were read from a single sample in a study of blood T cell repertoires in COVID-19. The repertoire was sequenced with immunoSEQ multiplex PCR; TCRdb's copy has only in-frame clones and lacks some. Among some 530,000 clones listed, 75% to 90% were seen once. Sequenced sample: PBMCs or T cells enriched from blood (not recorded which). The receptors come from a woman aged 55-69 years who had recovered from COVID-19. Both conserved end residues are part of each CDR3. The D gene is left open where the match is weak.

TRBV2,TRBJ2-2,TRBD1,CASSSQGAPNTGELFF,TGTGCCAGCAGTTCCCAGGGGGCTCCGAACACCGGGGAGCTGTTTTTT
TRBV2,TRBJ2-7,.,CASSQNLQASYEQYF,TGTGCCAGCAGTCAAAACTTGCAGGCCTCCTACGAGCAGTACTTC
TRBV14,TRBJ1-2,.,CASSLQGTYGYTF,TGTGCCAGCAGCTTACAGGGAACCTATGGCTACACCTTC
TRBV2,TRBJ1-3,.,CASSDSSGNTIYF,TGTGCCAGCAGTGACAGCTCTGGAAACACCATATATTTT
TRBV5-4,TRBJ2-5,.,CASSLFGGRETQYF,TGTGCCAGCAGCTTATTTGGGGGCAGGGAGACCCAGTACTTC
TRBV27,TRBJ1-2,.,CASSFRGDGYTF,TGTGCCAGCAGTTTTAGAGGTGATGGCTACACCTTC
TRBV27,TRBJ1-2,.,CASSYRQLPNYGYTF,TGTGCCAGCAGTTATAGACAGCTACCTAACTATGGCTACACCTTC
TRBV7-2,TRBJ2-2,.,CASSFRAPGELFF,TGTGCCAGCAGCTTCAGGGCCCCGGGGGAGCTGTTTTTT
TRBV12-5,TRBJ1-3,.,CASGLVLVGGNTIYF,TGTGCTAGTGGTTTGGTATTGGTCGGTGGAAACACCATATATTTT
TRBV10-3,TRBJ1-2,TRBD1,CAIMGQGGFYGYTF,TGTGCCATCATGGGACAGGGGGGCTTCTATGGCTACACCTTC
TRBV2,TRBJ1-6,.,CASRVEGPYNSPLHF,TGTGCCAGCAGGGTGGAGGGACCTTATAATTCACCCCTCCACTTT
TRBV5-1,TRBJ1-1,TRBD1,CASSLQGVHEAFF,TGCGCCAGCAGCTTGCAGGGGGTACATGAAGCTTTCTTT
TRBV5-4,TRBJ2-6,.,CASSFPTVKANVLTF,TGTGCCAGCAGCTTCCCGACAGTTAAGGCCAACGTCCTGACTTTC
TRBV2,TRBJ1-6,TRBD1,CASSVEDRGNSPLHF,TGTGCCAGCAGTGTAGAGGACAGGGGTAATTCACCCCTCCACTTT
TRBV4-2,TRBJ1-5,.,CASSQEQQANQPQHF,TGTGCCAGCAGCCAAGAACAACAGGCTAATCAGCCCCAGCATTTT
TRBV9,TRBJ2-3,TRBD2,CASSSGVVAGGSTDTQYF,TGTGCCAGCAGCTCCGGAGTGGTAGCGGGGGGGTCCACAGATACGCAGTATTTT